This is a list of T cell receptor beta chains from one sample in a study of Ad26.COV2.S vaccination and SARS-CoV-2 variants. Profiling relied on immunoSEQ multiplex PCR, and the TCRdb table lists in-frame clones only, not all of them. The data contain about 420,000 clones, over 75% of them singletons. Sequencing used peripheral blood, obtained in a trial of Ad26.COV2.S vaccine versus placebo. The receptors derive from a person aged 18-65 years who received the Ad26.COV2.S COVID-19 vaccine or a placebo. The CDR3 runs from the conserved cysteine through the conserved F or W. The D gene is left open where the match is weak. Only part of the rows carry a size: once, few, many, or a class if the clone is expanded.

14	TRBV19	NA	TRBJ2-1	NA	TGTGCCAGTTCCCTATTTGGCTCCTACAATGAGCAGTTCTTC	CASSLFGSYNEQFF
15	TRBV5-1	once	TRBJ2-3	NA	TGCGCCAGCAGCTTGGAAGGACCTAGCACAGATACGCAGTATTTT	CASSLEGPSTDTQYF
15	TRBV6-4	NA	TRBJ1-5	TRBD1	TGTGCCAGCAGTTGGGGACAGGGAGACAATCAGCCCCAGCATTTT	CASSWGQGDNQPQHF
16	TRBV4-1	NA	TRBJ1-5	TRBD1	TGCGCCAGCAGCCAATACCCGGGACAGGGGGTTCAGCCCCAGCATTTT	CASSQYPGQGVQPQHF
15	TRBV18	once	TRBJ2-7	TRBD2	TGTGCCAGCTCACCCAAGCGGGGGGGGACCTACGAGCAGTACTTC	CASSPKRGGTYEQYF
13	TRBV29-1	NA	TRBJ1-2	NA	TGCAGCGTTGAAGTAGGTTCGGGGAGTGGCTACACCTTC	CSVEVGSGSGYTF
15	TRBV7-2	NA	TRBJ2-1	TRBD2	TGTGCCAGCAGCTTCCGAGCGGGGGGGCCGTGGGAGCAGTTCTTC	CASSFRAGGPWEQFF
14	TRBV5-5	NA	TRBJ2-1	NA	TGTGCCAGCAGCTCGCAGGGTTCCTGGAATGAGCAGTTCTTC	CASSSQGSWNEQFF
14	TRBV4-2	NA	TRBJ1-5	NA	TGTGCCAGCAGCCAAGAGAGGGGCCAGGCAACCCAGCATTTT	CASSQERGQATQHF
13	TRBV30	NA	TRBJ1-6	TRBD1	TGTGCCTGCAGACAGGGACTCAATTCACCCCTCCACTTT	CACRQGLNSPLHF
16	TRBV4-3	NA	TRBJ2-3	TRBD2	TGCGCCAGCAGCCAGGACGGACTAGAGGGAACAGATACGCAGTATTTT	CASSQDGLEGTDTQYF
14	TRBV13	NA	TRBJ1-1	NA	TGTGCCAGCAGCCTGGGACAATTGAACACTGAAGCTTTCTTT	CASSLGQLNTEAFF
19	TRBV7-9	NA	TRBJ2-1	TRBD2	TGTGCCAGCAGCTTGGTGTGGCGACTAGCGACTTTCTACTACAATGAGCAGTTCTTC	CASSLVWRLATFYYNEQFF
12	TRBV7-6	NA	TRBJ2-7	TRBD1	TGTGCCAGCAGCAAAGGGGGCAACGAGCAGTACTTC	CASSKGGNEQYF
15	TRBV4-2	NA	TRBJ2-7	TRBD1	TGTGCCAGCAGCCAAACGGGGGACAGGGGTTCCGAGCAGTACTTC	CASSQTGDRGSEQYF
14	TRBV7-8	NA	TRBJ2-1	NA	TGTGCCAGCAGCTTAGAAACGGGGTTCGGTGAGCAGTTCTTC	CASSLETGFGEQFF
12	TRBV6-1	NA	TRBJ1-3	NA	TGTGCCAGCAGTGAAGTGGGGGGGCCGGGATATTTT	CASSEVGGPGYF
11	TRBV5-4	few	TRBJ1-1	NA	TGTGCCAGCAGCTTGGGGGTTGAAGCTTTCTTT	CASSLGVEAFF
13	TRBV5-1	NA	TRBJ2-7	NA	TGCGCCAGCAGCTTGAGCGGTACCTACGAGCAGTACTTC	CASSLSGTYEQYF
12	TRBV15	NA	TRBJ2-7	NA	TGTGCCACCAGCAGAGTTGGGGACGAGCAGTACTTC	CATSRVGDEQYF
13	TRBV12-5	NA	TRBJ2-2	NA	TGTGCTAGTGCCGAAGTAACCCCCGGGGAGCTGTTTTTT	CASAEVTPGELFF
18	TRBV7-8	once	TRBJ1-2	NA	TGTGCCAGCAGCTTAGCCGGGCTGGGCCTGTCTCGGGACTATGGCTACACCTTC	CASSLAGLGLSRDYGYTF
14	TRBV28	once	TRBJ1-2	NA	TGTGCCAGCAGTTTATGGGGGAGGGGGGATGGCTACACCTTC	CASSLWGRGDGYTF
13	TRBV5-6	NA	TRBJ2-7	NA	TGTGCCAGCAGCTTGATTGAGGCGTACGAGCAGTACTTC	CASSLIEAYEQYF
15	TRBV5-1	NA	TRBJ1-1	NA	TGCGCCAGCAGCTTGGCGGGGGGACGTGTAACTGAAGCTTTCTTT	CASSLAGGRVTEAFF
13	TRBV10-1	NA	TRBJ2-7	NA	TGCGCCAGTTTTGGACGGATCGGCTACGAGCAGTACTTC	CASFGRIGYEQYF
15	TRBV3-1/TRBV3-2	NA	TRBJ1-2	NA	TGTGCCAGCAGTCCCCTGGACAAAGCTAACTATGGCTACACCTTC	CASSPLDKANYGYTF
15	TRBV5-4	NA	TRBJ1-2	NA	TGTGCCAGCAGCTTGGTCAGTGGGCCTCCGGAAGGCTACACCTTC	CASSLVSGPPEGYTF
15	TRBV4-2	NA	TRBJ2-1	TRBD2	TGTGCCAGCAGCCAAGAGGCGGGGGGTATTGATGAGCAGTTCTTC	CASSQEAGGIDEQFF
17	TRBV5-8	NA	TRBJ1-1	TRBD1	TGTGCCAGCAGCTGGGACAGGGGAACTCGAGGGAACACTGAAGCTTTCTTT	CASSWDRGTRGNTEAFF
14	TRBV6-5	NA	TRBJ2-1	NA	TGTGCCAGCAGTTATGGGGGGGCCGGAAATGAGCAGTTCTTC	CASSYGGAGNEQFF
15	TRBV2	NA	TRBJ2-5	TRBD2	TGTGCCAGCACTAGCGGGGGACCTTACCAAGAGACCCAGTACTTC	CASTSGGPYQETQYF
16	TRBV7-9	NA	TRBJ1-2	TRBD1	TGTGCCAGCAGCGACCGCACCCGGGACAGGGCTTATGGCTACACCTTC	CASSDRTRDRAYGYTF
14	TRBV7-2	NA	TRBJ2-7	NA	TGTGCCAGCAGCTTATCTACTGGCCTCCACGAGCAGTACTTC	CASSLSTGLHEQYF
13	TRBV30	NA	TRBJ1-5	NA	TGTGCCTGGAGTGAGGACAGCAATCAGCCCCAGCATTTT	CAWSEDSNQPQHF
15	TRBV11-1	NA	TRBJ2-7	NA	TGTGCCAGCAGCGGTGTTCTGGCATCGGGCCACGAGCAGTACTTC	CASSGVLASGHEQYF
12	TRBV5-6	NA	TRBJ2-1	TRBD1	TGTGCCAGCAGAAGGGACAGGGGACGGCAGTTCTTC	CASRRDRGRQFF
16	TRBV4-3	NA	TRBJ1-2	TRBD1	TGCGCCAGCAGCCAACCCGGACAGGGTCAAAAGCAAGGCTACACCTTC	CASSQPGQGQKQGYTF
14	TRBV19	NA	TRBJ1-3	NA	TGTGCCACCAGAGTCGGGGATGGTAGAAACACCATATATTTT	CATRVGDGRNTIYF
15	TRBV4-3	NA	TRBJ2-7	NA	TGCGCCAGCAGCCAAGATGTAGGAACGGTGCGCGAGCAGTACTTC	CASSQDVGTVREQYF
15	TRBV5-1	NA	TRBJ1-3	TRBD1	TGCGCCAGCAGCTTACAGGGGGCGGAAGGAAACACCATATATTTT	CASSLQGAEGNTIYF
16	TRBV6-6	NA	TRBJ2-5	TRBD1	TGTGCCAGCTCCCCTTCGGGACAGACCTTCCAAGAGACCCAGTACTTC	CASSPSGQTFQETQYF
12	TRBV19	NA	TRBJ1-2	NA	TGTGCCAGTAGTACAGGAGGGGATGGCTACACCTTC	CASSTGGDGYTF
15	TRBV19	NA	TRBJ2-7	NA	TGTGCCAGTTCCTCAACGGGACAGGCGGGGGGCGAGCAGTACTTC	CASSSTGQAGGEQYF
13	TRBV15	NA	TRBJ2-3	NA	TGTGCCACTAGGACTACAGGCACAGATACGCAGTATTTT	CATRTTGTDTQYF
16	TRBV4-3	NA	TRBJ2-1	NA	TGCGCCACCAAGATAAACTACAAGGATACCTACAATGAGCAGTTCTTC	CATKINYKDTYNEQFF
15	TRBV3-1/TRBV3-2	NA	TRBJ1-2	NA	TGTGCCAGCAGCCAAGATCGGGGGGAGCTTGATGGCTACACCTTC	CASSQDRGELDGYTF
15	TRBV28	NA	TRBJ1-2	NA	TGTGCCAGCAGTTTATATGCAGGGGATGGGTATGGCTACACCTTC	CASSLYAGDGYGYTF
15	TRBV6-1	NA	TRBJ2-5	TRBD2	TGTGCCAGCAGTGAAACCTTCGGGGGGGAAGAGACCCAGTACTTC	CASSETFGGEETQYF
15	TRBV3-1/TRBV3-2	NA	TRBJ1-6	NA	TGTGCCAGCAGCCCAGATATCGGGGAGGTTTCACCCCTCCACTTT	CASSPDIGEVSPLHF
14	TRBV3-1/TRBV3-2	NA	TRBJ2-2	NA	TGTGCCAGCAGCCAAGATGGGAGTATCGGGGAGCTGTTTTTT	CASSQDGSIGELFF
15	TRBV7-3	NA	TRBJ2-3	NA	TGTGCCAGCAGCCCAGTTGGTTTTAGCACAGATACGCAGTATTTT	CASSPVGFSTDTQYF